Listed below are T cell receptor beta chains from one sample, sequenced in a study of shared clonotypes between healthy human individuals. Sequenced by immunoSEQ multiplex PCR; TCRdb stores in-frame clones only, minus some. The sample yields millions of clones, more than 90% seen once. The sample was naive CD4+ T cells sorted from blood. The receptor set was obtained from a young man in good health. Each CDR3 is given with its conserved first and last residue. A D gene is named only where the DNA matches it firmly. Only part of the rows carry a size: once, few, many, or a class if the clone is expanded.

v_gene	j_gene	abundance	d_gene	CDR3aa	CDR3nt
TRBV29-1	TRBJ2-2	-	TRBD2	CSVEAGGPGELFF	TGCAGCGTTGAGGCGGGGGGGCCCGGGGAGCTGTTTTTT
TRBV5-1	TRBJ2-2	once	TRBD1	CASSSGQASPGELFF	TGCGCCAGCAGCTCGGGACAGGCCAGCCCCGGGGAGCTGTTTTTT
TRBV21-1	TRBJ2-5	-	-	CASSVLGFGETQYF	TGTGCCAGCAGCGTCCTTGGGTTTGGAGAGACCCAGTACTTC
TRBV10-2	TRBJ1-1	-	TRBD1	CASTPGDRGNTEAFF	TGCGCCAGCACTCCCGGCGACAGGGGGAACACTGAAGCTTTCTTT
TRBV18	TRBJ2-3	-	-	CASSLGTNTDTQYF	TGTGCCAGCTCACTGGGGACAAACACAGATACGCAGTATTTT
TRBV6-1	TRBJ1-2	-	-	CASLSTGSYYGYTF	TGTGCCAGCCTTAGCACTGGGAGTTACTATGGCTACACCTTC
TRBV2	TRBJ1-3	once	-	CAKDGDTSGNTIYF	TGTGCCAAGGACGGTGATACCTCTGGAAACACCATATATTTT
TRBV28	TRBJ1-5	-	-	CASSRQGGRQPQHF	TGTGCCAGCAGTCGCCAAGGGGGTAGACAGCCCCAGCATTTT
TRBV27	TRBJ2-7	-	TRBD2	CASSRLASSYEQYF	TGTGCCAGCAGTCGACTAGCAAGTTCCTACGAGCAGTACTTC
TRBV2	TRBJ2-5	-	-	CASRETGEKETQYF	TGTGCCAGCAGAGAAACCGGGGAAAAAGAGACCCAGTACTTC
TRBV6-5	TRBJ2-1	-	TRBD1	CASSHSGTGYNEQFF	TGTGCCAGCAGCCACTCCGGGACAGGCTACAATGAGCAGTTCTTC
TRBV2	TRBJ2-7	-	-	CASRGDTYEQYF	TGTGCCAGCAGGGGGGATACCTACGAGCAGTACTTC
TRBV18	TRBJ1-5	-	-	CASSPPTGRGNQPQHF	TGTGCCAGCTCACCACCCACAGGGCGAGGGAATCAGCCCCAGCATTTT
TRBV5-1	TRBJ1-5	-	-	CASSDRTGQPQHF	TGCGCCAGCAGCGACAGGACGGGGCAGCCCCAGCATTTT
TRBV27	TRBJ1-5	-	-	CASSRTGLGNQPQHF	TGTGCCAGCAGCCGGACGGGGTTAGGAAATCAGCCCCAGCATTTT
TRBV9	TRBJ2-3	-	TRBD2	CASSLAGAPADTQYF	TGTGCCAGCAGCCTAGCGGGTGCCCCCGCAGATACGCAGTATTTT
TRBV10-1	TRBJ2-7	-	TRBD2	CASSGSGSGEQYF	TGCGCCAGCAGTGGGAGCGGGAGCGGTGAGCAGTACTTC
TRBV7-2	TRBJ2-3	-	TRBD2	CASSLELAGAGADTQYF	TGTGCCAGCAGCTTGGAACTAGCGGGAGCCGGGGCAGATACGCAGTATTTT
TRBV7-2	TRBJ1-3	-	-	CASSLKVIRPGNTIYF	TGTGCCAGCAGCTTAAAAGTGATCAGGCCAGGAAACACCATATATTTT
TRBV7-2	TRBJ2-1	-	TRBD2	CASSLTSWGNEQFF	TGTGCCAGCAGCTTGACTAGCTGGGGCAATGAGCAGTTCTTC
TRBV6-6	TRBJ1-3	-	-	CASSREGGNGNTIYF	TGTGCCAGCAGTCGCGAGGGTGGGAACGGAAACACCATATATTTT
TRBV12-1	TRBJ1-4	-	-	CASSFDPGGAYEKLFF	TGTGCCAGCAGCTTTGATCCCGGGGGCGCGTACGAAAAACTGTTTTTT
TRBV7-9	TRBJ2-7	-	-	CASGSESRGYEQYF	TGTGCCAGCGGCTCCGAGAGTAGGGGCTACGAGCAGTACTTC
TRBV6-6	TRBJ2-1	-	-	CASSSLNEQFF	TGTGCCAGCAGCTCCCTAAATGAGCAGTTCTTC
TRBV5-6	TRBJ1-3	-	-	CASTVGHSGNTIYF	TGTGCCAGCACGGTTGGGCACTCTGGAAACACCATATATTTT